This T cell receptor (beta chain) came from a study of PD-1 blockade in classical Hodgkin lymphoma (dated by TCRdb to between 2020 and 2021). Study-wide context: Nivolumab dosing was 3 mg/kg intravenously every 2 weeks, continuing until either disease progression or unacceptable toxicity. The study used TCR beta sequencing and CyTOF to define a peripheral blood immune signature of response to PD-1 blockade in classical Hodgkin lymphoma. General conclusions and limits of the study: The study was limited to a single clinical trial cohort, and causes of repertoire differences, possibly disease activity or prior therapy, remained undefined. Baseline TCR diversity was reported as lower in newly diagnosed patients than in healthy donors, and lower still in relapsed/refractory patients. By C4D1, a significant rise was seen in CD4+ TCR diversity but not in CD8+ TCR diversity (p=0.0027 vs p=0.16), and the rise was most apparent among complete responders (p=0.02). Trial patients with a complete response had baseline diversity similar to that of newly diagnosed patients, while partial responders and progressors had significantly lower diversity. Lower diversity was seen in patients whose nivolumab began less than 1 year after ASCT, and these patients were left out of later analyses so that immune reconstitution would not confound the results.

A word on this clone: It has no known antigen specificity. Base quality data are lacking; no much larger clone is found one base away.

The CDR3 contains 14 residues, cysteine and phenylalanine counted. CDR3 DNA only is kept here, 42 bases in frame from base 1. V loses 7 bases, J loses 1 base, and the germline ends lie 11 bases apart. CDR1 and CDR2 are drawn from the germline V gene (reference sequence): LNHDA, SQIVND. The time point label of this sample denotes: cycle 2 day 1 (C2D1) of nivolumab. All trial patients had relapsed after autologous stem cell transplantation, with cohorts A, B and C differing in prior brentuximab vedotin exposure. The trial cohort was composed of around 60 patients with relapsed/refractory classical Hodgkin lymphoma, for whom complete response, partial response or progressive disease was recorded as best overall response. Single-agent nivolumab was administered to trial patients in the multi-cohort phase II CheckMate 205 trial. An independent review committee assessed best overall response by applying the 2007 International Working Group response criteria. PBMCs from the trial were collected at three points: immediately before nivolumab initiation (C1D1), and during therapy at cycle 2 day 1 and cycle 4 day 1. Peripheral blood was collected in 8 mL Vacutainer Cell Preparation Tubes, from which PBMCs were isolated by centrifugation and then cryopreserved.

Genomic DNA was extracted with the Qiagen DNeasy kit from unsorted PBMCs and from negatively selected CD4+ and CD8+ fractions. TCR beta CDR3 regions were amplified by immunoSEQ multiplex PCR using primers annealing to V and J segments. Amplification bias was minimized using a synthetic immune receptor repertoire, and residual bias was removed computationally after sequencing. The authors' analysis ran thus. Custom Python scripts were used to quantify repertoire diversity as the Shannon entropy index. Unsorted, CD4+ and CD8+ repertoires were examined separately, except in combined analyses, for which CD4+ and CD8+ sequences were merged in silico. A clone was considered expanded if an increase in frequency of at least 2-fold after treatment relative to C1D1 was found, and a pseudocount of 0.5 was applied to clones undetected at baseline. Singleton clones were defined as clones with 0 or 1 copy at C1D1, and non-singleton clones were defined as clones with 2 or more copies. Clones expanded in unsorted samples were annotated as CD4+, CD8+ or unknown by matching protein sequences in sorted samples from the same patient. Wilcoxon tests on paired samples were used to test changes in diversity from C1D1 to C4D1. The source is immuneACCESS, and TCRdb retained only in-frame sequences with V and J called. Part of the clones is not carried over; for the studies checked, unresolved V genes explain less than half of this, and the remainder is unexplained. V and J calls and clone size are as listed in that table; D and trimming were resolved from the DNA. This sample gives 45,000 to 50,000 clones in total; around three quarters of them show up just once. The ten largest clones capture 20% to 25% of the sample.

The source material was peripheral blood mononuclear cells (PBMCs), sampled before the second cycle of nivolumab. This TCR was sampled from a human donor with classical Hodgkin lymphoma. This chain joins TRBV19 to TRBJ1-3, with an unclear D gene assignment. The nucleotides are TGTGCCAGTACCATGCAAGGGTCTGGAAACACCATATATTTT. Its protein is CASTMQGSGNTIYF.